A selection of T cell receptor beta chains follows, all from one sample in a study of neurological immune-mediated disorders. TCRdb fed the 5' RACE reads into MiXCR, producing one record per CDR3 protein. The sample holds 75,000 to 90,000 distinct CDR3 sequences, approximately 10% seen once. The sample was PBMCs. All receptors derive from a man between 40 and 49 years old in good health. CDR3s include the opening cysteine and the closing phenylalanine or tryptophan. Fields, in order: clone size, D gene, V gene, J gene, CDR3 DNA, CDR3 protein. D genes are given only for firm matches. Clone size is stated in some rows and not others, as once, few, many or a class when expanded.

abundance: many; d_gene: TRBD2; v_gene: TRBV20-1; j_gene: TRBJ2-2; CDR3nt: TGCAGTGCTAGCACAGCGGGGACCGGGGAGCTGTTTTTT; CDR3aa: CSASTAGTGELFF
abundance: many; d_gene: TRBD2; v_gene: TRBV20-1; j_gene: TRBJ2-7; CDR3nt: TGCAGTGCTAGAGTGAGCGGGAGGGCCTACGAGCAGTACTTC; CDR3aa: CSARVSGRAYEQYF
abundance: many; d_gene: TRBD1; v_gene: TRBV14; j_gene: TRBJ2-3; CDR3nt: TGTGCCAGCAGCACCGGGACAGCGAGCACAGATACGCAGTATTTT; CDR3aa: CASSTGTASTDTQYF
abundance: many; d_gene: NA; v_gene: TRBV5-1; j_gene: TRBJ2-1; CDR3nt: TGCGCCAGCAGCTTAGATGACAGGAAGAGGTTCTTC; CDR3aa: CASSLDDRKRFF
abundance: many; d_gene: TRBD2; v_gene: TRBV7-6; j_gene: TRBJ2-7; CDR3nt: TGTGCCAGCAGCACTAGCGGGACTCCGTCGGACGAGCAGTACTTC; CDR3aa: CASSTSGTPSDEQYF
abundance: many; d_gene: TRBD1; v_gene: TRBV19; j_gene: TRBJ1-1; CDR3nt: TGTGCCAGCCCTGAGGGGGGACAGTTGATCGGCAACACTGAAGCTTTCTTT; CDR3aa: CASPEGGQLIGNTEAFF
abundance: NA; d_gene: NA; v_gene: TRBV20-1; j_gene: TRBJ2-6; CDR3nt: TGCAGTGCTTCTAACCTCGGACAACTCACTCCGGCTGGGGCCAACGTCCTGACTTTC; CDR3aa: CSASNLGQLTPAGANVLTF
abundance: many; d_gene: NA; v_gene: TRBV6-5; j_gene: TRBJ2-1; CDR3nt: TGTGCCAGCGGGGAGGGGGGAGAGCAGTTCTTC; CDR3aa: CASGEGGEQFF
abundance: many; d_gene: NA; v_gene: TRBV14; j_gene: TRBJ1-1; CDR3nt: TGTGCCAGCAGCCAACTAGGACACAAGAACACTGAAGCTTTCTTT; CDR3aa: CASSQLGHKNTEAFF
abundance: NA; d_gene: TRBD2; v_gene: TRBV6-5; j_gene: TRBJ2-3; CDR3nt: TGTGCCAGCAGCCATGATACCGGGACTAGCGGCGGGAGCACAGATACGCAGTATTTT; CDR3aa: CASSHDTGTSGGSTDTQYF